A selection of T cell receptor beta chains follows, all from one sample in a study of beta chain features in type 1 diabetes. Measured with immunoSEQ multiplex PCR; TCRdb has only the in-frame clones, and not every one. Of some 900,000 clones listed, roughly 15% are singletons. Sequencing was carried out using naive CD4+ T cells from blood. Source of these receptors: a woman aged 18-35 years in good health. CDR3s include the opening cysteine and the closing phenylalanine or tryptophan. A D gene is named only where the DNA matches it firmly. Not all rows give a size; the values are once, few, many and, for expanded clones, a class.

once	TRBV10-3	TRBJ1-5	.	CAISDRTVNQPQHF	TGTGCCATCAGTGATCGGACAGTCAATCAGCCCCAGCATTTT
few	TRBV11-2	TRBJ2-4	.	CASSFAGNIQYF	TGTGCCAGCAGCTTCGCGGGTAACATTCAGTACTTC
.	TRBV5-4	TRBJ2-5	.	CASSLVVDSVETQYF	TGTGCCAGCAGCTTGGTGGTAGACAGTGTAGAGACCCAGTACTTC
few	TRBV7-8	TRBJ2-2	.	CASSLGSQNTGELFF	TGTGCCAGCAGCTTAGGGTCGCAGAACACCGGGGAGCTGTTTTTT
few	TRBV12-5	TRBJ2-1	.	CASGLKGYNEQFF	TGTGCTAGTGGTTTGAAAGGCTACAATGAGCAGTTCTTC
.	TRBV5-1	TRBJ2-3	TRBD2	CASSPLGGRTDTQYF	TGTGCCAGCAGCCCCCTTGGCGGGAGAACAGATACGCAGTATTTT
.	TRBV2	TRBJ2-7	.	CASSGISGTFSGTYEQYF	TGTGCCAGCAGTGGGATTTCCGGCACATTTAGCGGAACCTACGAGCAGTACTTC
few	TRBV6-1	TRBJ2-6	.	CASRVPKRANVLTF	TGTGCCAGCCGGGTCCCTAAGCGGGCCAACGTCCTGACTTTC
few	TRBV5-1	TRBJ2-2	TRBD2	CASSLSSGRSTGELFF	TGCGCCAGCAGCTTGAGTAGCGGGAGATCCACCGGGGAGCTGTTTTTT
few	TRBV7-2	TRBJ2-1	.	CASSLGWGSSYNEQFF	TGTGCCAGCAGCTTAGGATGGGGGAGCTCCTACAATGAGCAGTTCTTC
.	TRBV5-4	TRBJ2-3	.	CASSLGEQLTDTQYF	TGTGCCAGCAGCTTAGGCGAGCAACTCACAGATACGCAGTATTTT
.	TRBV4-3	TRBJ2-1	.	CASSQDLFGGTRYNEQFF	TGCGCCAGCAGCCAAGATCTTTTTGGGGGTACACGTTACAATGAGCAGTTCTTC
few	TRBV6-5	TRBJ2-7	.	CASRGPGESYEQYF	TGTGCCAGCAGGGGCCCGGGGGAATCCTACGAGCAGTACTTC
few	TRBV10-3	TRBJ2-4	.	CAISPVRDNIQYF	TGTGCCATCAGCCCTGTTAGGGACAACATTCAGTACTTC
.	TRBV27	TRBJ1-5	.	CASSFRAFRSEQPQHF	TGTGCCAGCAGTTTCCGTGCTTTCCGGTCAGAGCAGCCCCAGCATTTT
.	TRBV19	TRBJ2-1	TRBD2	CASSLEAGTSGNEQFF	TGTGCCAGTAGTCTAGAGGCCGGGACTAGCGGCAATGAGCAGTTCTTC
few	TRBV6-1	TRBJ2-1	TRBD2	CASRSGSRNNEQFF	TGTGCCAGCAGAAGCGGGAGTCGGAACAATGAGCAGTTCTTC
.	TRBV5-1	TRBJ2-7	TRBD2	CASSLMASGSYEQYF	TGCGCCAGCAGCTTGATGGCTAGCGGGTCCTACGAGCAGTACTTC
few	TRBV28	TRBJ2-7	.	CASSLLIPAGEQYF	TGTGCCAGCAGTTTATTGATCCCCGCGGGGGAGCAGTACTTC
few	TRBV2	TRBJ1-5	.	CASRGYSNQPQHF	TGTGCCAGCAGGGGTTATAGCAATCAGCCCCAGCATTTT
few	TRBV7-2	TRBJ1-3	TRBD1	CASSEGQGARSGNTIYF	TGTGCCAGCAGCGAGGGACAGGGTGCTCGCTCTGGAAACACCATATATTTT
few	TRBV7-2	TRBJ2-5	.	CASSLRESGQYF	TGTGCCAGCAGCTTAAGGGAGAGCGGGCAGTACTTC
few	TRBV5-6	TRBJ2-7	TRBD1	CASSLWTGYEQYF	TGTGCCAGCAGCCTTTGGACAGGGTACGAGCAGTACTTC
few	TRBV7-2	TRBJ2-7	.	CASSSGVEGSRYF	TGTGCCAGCAGCTCCGGAGTCGAGGGCTCTCGGTACTTC
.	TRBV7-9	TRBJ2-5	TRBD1	CASSLYVGQGAETQYF	TGTGCCAGCAGCTTATACGTGGGACAGGGGGCAGAGACCCAGTACTTC
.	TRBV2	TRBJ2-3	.	CASSVTLPTDTQYF	TGTGCCAGCAGCGTAACCTTGCCCACAGATACGCAGTATTTT
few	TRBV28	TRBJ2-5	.	CASSLDQETQYF	TGTGCCAGCAGTTTAGACCAAGAGACCCAGTACTTC
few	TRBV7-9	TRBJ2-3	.	CATRWGMSTDTQYF	TGTGCCACCCGATGGGGAATGAGCACAGATACGCAGTATTTT
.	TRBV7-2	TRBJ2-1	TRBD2	CASSLMVLAGGGGNEQFF	TGTGCCAGCAGCTTAATGGTTCTAGCGGGAGGTGGCGGTAATGAGCAGTTCTTC
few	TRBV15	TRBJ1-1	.	CATSRSAGTPGTPEAFF	TGTGCCACCAGCAGGTCCGCTGGGACCCCGGGAACTCCTGAAGCTTTCTTT
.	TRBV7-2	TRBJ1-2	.	CASSLNDIGGYTF	TGTGCCAGCAGCTTAAACGATATTGGCGGCTACACCTTC
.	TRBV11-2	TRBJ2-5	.	CASSLGTVAETQYF	TGTGCCAGCAGCCTTGGGACTGTCGCAGAGACCCAGTACTTC
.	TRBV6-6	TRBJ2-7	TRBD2	CASSGTSPTYEQYF	TGTGCCAGCAGCGGGACTAGCCCTACCTACGAGCAGTACTTC
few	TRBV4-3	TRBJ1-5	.	CASSQDLLRGNQPQHF	TGCGCCAGCAGCCAAGATCTCTTGCGCGGCAATCAGCCCCAGCATTTT
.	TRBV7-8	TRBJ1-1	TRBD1	CASSGQGRVTEAFF	TGTGCCAGCAGCGGACAGGGGCGAGTGACTGAAGCTTTCTTT
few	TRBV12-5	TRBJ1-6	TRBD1	CARGQGAQGSPLHF	TGTGCTAGAGGCCAGGGGGCTCAGGGATCACCCCTCCACTTT